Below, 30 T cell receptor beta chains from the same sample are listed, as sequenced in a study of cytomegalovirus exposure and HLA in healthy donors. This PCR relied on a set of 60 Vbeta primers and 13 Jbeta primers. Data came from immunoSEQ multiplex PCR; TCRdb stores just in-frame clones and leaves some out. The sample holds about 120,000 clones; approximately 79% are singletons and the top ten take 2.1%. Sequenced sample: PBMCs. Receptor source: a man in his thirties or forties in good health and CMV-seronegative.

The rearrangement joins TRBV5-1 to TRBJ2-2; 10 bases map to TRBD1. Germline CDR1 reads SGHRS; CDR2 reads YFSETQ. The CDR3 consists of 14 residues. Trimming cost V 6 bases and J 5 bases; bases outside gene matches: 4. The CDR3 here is CASKTGGQTGELFF. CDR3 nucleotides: TGCGCCAGCAAGACAGGGGGCCAGACCGGGGAGCTGTTTTTT.

The CDR3 bases are TGTGCCAGCAGTGCTCCAGGGGGCGCGGCTGAAGCTTTCTTT. It translates to CASSAPGGAAEAFF. The chain uses TRBV6-1 and TRBJ1-1; 8 bases line up with TRBD1. The CDR3 extends over 14 amino acids. V was clipped by 4 bases and J by 6 bases; unmatched bases: 7. Looked up from germline, CDR1 is MNHNS and CDR2 is SASEGT.

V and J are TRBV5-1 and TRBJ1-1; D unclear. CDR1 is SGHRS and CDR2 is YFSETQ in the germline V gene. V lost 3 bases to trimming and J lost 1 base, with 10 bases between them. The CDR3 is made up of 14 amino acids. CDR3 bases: TGCGCCAGCAGCTCAGAAATATCGAACACTGAAGCTTTCTTT. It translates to CASSSEISNTEAFF. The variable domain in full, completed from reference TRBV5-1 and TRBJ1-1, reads KAGVTQTPRYLIKTRGQQVTLSCSPISGHRSVSWYQQTPGQGLQFLFEYFSETQRNKGNFPGRFSGRQFSNSRSEMNVSTLELGDSALYLCASSSEISNTEAFFGQGTRLTVV.

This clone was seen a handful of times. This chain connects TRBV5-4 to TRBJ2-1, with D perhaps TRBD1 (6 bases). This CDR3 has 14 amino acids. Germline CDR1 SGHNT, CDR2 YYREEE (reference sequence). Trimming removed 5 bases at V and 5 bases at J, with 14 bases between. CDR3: CASSPQGTHNEQFF. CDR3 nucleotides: TGTGCCAGCAGTCCGCAGGGGACACACAATGAGCAGTTCTTC.

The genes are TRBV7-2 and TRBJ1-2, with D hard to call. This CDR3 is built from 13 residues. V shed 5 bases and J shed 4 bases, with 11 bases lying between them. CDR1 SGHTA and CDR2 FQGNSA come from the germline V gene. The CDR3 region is CASSADTGYGYTF. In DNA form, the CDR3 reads TGTGCCAGCAGCGCAGACACTGGCTATGGCTACACCTTC.

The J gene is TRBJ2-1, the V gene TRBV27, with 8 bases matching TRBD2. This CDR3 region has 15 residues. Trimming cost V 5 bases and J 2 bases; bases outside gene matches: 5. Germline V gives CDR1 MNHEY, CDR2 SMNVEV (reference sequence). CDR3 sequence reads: CASSPTGGPYNEQFF. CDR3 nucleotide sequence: TGTGCCAGCAGTCCCACGGGGGGGCCCTACAATGAGCAGTTCTTC.

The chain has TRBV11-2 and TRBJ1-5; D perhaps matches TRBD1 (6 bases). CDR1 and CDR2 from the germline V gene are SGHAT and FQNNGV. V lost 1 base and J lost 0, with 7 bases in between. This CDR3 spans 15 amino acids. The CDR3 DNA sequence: TGTGCCAGCAGCTTAGGGGGGCATAGCAATCAGCCCCAGCATTTT. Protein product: CASSLGGHSNQPQHF.

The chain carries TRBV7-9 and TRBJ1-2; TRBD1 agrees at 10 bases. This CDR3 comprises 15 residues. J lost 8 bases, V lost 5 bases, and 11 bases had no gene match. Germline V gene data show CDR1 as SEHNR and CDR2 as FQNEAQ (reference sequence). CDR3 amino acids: CASSMGQGPARGYTF. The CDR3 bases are TGTGCCAGCAGCATGGGACAGGGGCCTGCTCGGGGCTACACCTTC.

The CDR3 DNA is TGCGCCAGCAGCCAAGATCAAGCTAGGACAGGGCCCTACGAGCAGTACTTC. Translation gives CASSQDQARTGPYEQYF. The V gene is TRBV4-1, the J gene TRBJ2-7; 8 bases are a match to TRBD1. With 0 bases clipped from V and 2 bases from J, the junction kept 9 bases outside the gene matches. The CDR3 has 17 residues. The germline V gene has CDR1 MGHRA and CDR2 YSYEKL.

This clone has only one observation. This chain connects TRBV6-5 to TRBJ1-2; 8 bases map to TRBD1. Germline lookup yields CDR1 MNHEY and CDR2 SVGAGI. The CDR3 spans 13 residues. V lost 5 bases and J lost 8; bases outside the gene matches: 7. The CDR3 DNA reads TGTGCCAGCAGTCCCGACAGGGGACGAGGCTACACCTTC. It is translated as CASSPDRGRGYTF.

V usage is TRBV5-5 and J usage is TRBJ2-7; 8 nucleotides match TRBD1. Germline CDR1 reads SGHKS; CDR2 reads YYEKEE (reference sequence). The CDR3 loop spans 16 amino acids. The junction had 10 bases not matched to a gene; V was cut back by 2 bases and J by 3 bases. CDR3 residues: CASSLLGDRYVYEQYF. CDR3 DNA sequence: TGTGCCAGCAGCTTATTAGGGGACAGGTACGTCTACGAGCAGTACTTC.

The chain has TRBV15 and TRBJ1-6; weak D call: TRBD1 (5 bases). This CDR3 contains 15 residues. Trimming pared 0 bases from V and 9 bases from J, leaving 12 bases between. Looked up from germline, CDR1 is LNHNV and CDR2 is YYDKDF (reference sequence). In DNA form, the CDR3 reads TGTGCCACCAGCAGAGAATCCCCCGGGGGTTCACCCCTCCACTTT. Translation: CATSRESPGGSPLHF.

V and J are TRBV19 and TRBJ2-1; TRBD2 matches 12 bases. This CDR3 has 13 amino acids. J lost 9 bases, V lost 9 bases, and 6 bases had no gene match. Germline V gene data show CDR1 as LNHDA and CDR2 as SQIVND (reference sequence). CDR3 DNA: TGTGCCAGCCGCCGACTAGCGGGGGCTGAGCAGTTCTTC. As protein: CASRRLAGAEQFF.

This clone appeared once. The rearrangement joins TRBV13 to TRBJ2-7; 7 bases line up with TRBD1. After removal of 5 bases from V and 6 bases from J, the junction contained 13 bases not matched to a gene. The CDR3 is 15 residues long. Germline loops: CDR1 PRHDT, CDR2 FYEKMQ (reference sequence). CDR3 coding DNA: TGTGCCAGCAGCACCCCCTCGACAGGGCTCTCCGAGCAGTACTTC. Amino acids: CASSTPSTGLSEQYF.

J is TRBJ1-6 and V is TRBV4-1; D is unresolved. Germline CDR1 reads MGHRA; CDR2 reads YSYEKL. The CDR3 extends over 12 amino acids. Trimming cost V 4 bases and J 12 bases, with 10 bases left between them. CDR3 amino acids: CASSPPGKPLHF. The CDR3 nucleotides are TGCGCCAGCAGCCCTCCAGGAAAACCCCTCCACTTT.

The CDR3: CASSRTAANTGELFF. The CDR3 DNA is TGTGCCAGTAGTAGAACAGCGGCGAACACCGGGGAGCTGTTTTTT. V and J are TRBV19 and TRBJ2-2, with D maybe TRBD2 (5 bases). CDR1 is LNHDA, CDR2 SQIVND, per germline (reference sequence). This CDR3 is built from 15 residues. The ends were cut back, 4 bases at V and 0 bases at J, with 9 bases in the middle.

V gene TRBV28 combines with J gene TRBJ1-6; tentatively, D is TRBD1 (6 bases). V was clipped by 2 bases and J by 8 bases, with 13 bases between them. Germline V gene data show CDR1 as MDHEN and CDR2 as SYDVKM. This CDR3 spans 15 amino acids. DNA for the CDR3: TGTGCCAGCAGTTTAAGGCAGGGGAGATATTCACCCCTCCACTTT. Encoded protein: CASSLRQGRYSPLHF.

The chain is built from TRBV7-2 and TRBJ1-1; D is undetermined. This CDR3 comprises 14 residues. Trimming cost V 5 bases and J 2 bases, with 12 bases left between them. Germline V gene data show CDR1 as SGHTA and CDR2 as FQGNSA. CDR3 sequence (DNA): TGTGCCAGCAGCACCCGCCCCAGAAACACTGAAGCTTTCTTT. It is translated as CASSTRPRNTEAFF.

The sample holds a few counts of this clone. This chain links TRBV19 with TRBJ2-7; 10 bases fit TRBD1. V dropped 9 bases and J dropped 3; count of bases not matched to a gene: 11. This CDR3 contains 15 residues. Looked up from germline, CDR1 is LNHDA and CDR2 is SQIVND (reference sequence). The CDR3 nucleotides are TGTGCCAGCAAACCCGGGACAGGGGTCGTCTACGAGCAGTACTTC. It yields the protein CASKPGTGVVYEQYF.

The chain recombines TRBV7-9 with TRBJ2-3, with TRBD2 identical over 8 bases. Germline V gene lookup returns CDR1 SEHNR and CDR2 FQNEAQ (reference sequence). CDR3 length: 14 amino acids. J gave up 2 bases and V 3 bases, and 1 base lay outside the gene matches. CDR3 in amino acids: CASSFGGATDTQYF. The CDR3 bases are TGTGCCAGCAGCTTCGGGGGGGCCACAGATACGCAGTATTTT.

The CDR3 loop reads CASRTGGTYEQYF. The CDR3 nucleotides are TGTGCCAGCAGGACCGGGGGGACCTACGAGCAGTACTTC. V and J are TRBV7-9 and TRBJ2-7; 7 bases are a match to TRBD2. With V trimmed by 6 bases and J by 2 bases, 4 bases remained unmatched. Germline V CDR1 and CDR2: SEHNR, FQNEAQ (reference sequence). The CDR3 covers 13 residues.

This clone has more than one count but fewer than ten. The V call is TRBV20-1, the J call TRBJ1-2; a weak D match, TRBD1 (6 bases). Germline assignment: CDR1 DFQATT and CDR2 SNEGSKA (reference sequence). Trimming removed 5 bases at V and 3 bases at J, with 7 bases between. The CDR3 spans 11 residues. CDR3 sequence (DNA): TGCAGTGCTTGGACAGACTATGGCTACACCTTC. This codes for CSAWTDYGYTF.

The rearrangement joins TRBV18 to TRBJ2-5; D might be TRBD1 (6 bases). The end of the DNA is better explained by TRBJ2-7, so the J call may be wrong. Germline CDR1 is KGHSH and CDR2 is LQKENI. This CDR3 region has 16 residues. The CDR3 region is CASSSAAGQNLHEQYF. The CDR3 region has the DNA TGTGCCAGCTCATCAGCGGCCGGACAGAACCTACACGAGCAGTACTTC.

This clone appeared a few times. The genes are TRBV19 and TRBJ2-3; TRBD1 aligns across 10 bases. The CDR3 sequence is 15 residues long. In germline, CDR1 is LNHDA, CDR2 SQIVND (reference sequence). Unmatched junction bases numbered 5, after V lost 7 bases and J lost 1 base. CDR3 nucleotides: TGTGCCAGTAAGCTAGGGACAGGGGGCACAGATACGCAGTATTTT. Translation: CASKLGTGGTDTQYF. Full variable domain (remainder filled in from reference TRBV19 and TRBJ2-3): DGGITQSPKYLFRKEGQNVTLSCEQNLNHDAMYWYRQDPGQGLRLIYYSQIVNDFQKGDIAEGYSVSREKKESFPLTVTSAQKNPTAFYLCASKLGTGGTDTQYFGPGTRLTVL.

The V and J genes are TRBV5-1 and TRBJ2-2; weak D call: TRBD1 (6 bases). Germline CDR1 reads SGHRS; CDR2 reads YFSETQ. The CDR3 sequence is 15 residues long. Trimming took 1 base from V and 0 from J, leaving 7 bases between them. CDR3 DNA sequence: TGCGCCAGCAGCTTGACAGGGACGAACACCGGGGAGCTGTTTTTT. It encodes CASSLTGTNTGELFF. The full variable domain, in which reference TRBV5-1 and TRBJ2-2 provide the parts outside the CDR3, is KAGVTQTPRYLIKTRGQQVTLSCSPISGHRSVSWYQQTPGQGLQFLFEYFSETQRNKGNFPGRFSGRQFSNSRSEMNVSTLELGDSALYLCASSLTGTNTGELFFGEGSRLTVL.

DNA of the CDR3: TGTGCCAGCAGCTTAGGCGGGGGCCGTACCGGGGAGCTGTTTTTT. As protein: CASSLGGGRTGELFF. The rearrangement uses TRBV7-7 and TRBJ2-2, with D tentatively TRBD2 (7 bases). CDR1 SSHAT and CDR2 FNYEAQ come from the germline V gene (reference sequence). The CDR3 is made up of 15 amino acids. The V end was cut by 1 base, the J end by 5 bases, with 11 bases between.

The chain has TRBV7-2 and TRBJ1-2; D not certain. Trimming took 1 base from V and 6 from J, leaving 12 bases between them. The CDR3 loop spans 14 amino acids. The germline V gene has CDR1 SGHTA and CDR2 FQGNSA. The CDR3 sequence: CASSLDAGSDGYTF. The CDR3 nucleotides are TGTGCCAGCAGCTTAGATGCGGGGTCGGATGGCTACACCTTC.

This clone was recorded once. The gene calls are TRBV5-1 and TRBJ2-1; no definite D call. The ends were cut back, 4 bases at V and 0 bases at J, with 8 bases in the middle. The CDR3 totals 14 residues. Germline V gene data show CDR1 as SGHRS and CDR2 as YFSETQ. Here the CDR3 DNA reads TGCGCCAGCAGCGCCAGAGGCTCCTACAATGAGCAGTTCTTC. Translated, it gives CASSARGSYNEQFF.

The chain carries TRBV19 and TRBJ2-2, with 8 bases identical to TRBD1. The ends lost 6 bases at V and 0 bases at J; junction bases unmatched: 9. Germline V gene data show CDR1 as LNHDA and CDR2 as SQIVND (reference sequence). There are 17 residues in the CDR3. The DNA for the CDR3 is TGTGCCAGTAGCCTGCACCCGGGACAGGCGAACACCGGGGAGCTGTTTTTT. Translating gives CASSLHPGQANTGELFF.

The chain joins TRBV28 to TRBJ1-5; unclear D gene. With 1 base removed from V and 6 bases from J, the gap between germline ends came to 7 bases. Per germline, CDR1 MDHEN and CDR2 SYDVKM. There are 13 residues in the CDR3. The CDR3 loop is CASSLYVAQPQHF. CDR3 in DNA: TGTGCCAGCAGTTTATACGTGGCTCAGCCCCAGCATTTT.